Sequencing of this T cell receptor (beta chain) was carried out in a study of CD8 T cells in ankylosing spondylitis. Study-wide results and limits: What appeared characteristic of ankylosing spondylitis blood was a TCR beta motif of eight highly homologous variants. With a CD8+ phenotype, disease-linked clones were relatively rare in peripheral blood.

Each TCR beta library was made by quantitative 5'-RACE that incorporated molecular barcodes. MiXCR, run by TCRdb on the 5' RACE reads, gives a single entry per CDR3 protein. The sample consists of about 540,000 distinct CDR3 sequences, over 9.5% of them appearing once. The CDR3 spans 12 residues. CDR1 and CDR2 from the germline V gene are SGHDT and YYEEEE. V lost 8 bases to trimming and J lost 5 bases; unmatched junction nucleotides: 4. This clonotype appeared a few times. Its antigen remains unidentified. The rearrangement links TRBV5-6 to TRBJ2-3; 8 bases are a match to TRBD1. The source material was blood, either unsorted or a sorted T cell fraction (not recorded which). The sequence derives from a male donor with ankylosing spondylitis. CDR3 residues: CASNTGGDTQYF. The DNA for the CDR3 is TGTGCCAGTAACACAGGGGGAGATACGCAGTATTTT.